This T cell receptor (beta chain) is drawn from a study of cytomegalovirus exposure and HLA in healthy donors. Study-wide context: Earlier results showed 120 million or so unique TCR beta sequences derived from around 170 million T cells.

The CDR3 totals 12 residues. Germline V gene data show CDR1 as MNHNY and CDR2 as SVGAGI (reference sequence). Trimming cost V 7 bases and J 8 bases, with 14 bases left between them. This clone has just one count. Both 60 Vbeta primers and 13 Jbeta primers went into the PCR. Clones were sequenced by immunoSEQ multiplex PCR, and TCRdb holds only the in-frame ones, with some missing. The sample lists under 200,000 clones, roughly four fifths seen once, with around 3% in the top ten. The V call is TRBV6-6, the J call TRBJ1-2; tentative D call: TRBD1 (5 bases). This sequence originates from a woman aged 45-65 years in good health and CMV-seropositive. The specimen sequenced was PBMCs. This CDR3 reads CASNQGGVGYTF. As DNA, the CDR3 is TGTGCCAGCAATCAGGGAGGGGTCGGCTACACCTTC.